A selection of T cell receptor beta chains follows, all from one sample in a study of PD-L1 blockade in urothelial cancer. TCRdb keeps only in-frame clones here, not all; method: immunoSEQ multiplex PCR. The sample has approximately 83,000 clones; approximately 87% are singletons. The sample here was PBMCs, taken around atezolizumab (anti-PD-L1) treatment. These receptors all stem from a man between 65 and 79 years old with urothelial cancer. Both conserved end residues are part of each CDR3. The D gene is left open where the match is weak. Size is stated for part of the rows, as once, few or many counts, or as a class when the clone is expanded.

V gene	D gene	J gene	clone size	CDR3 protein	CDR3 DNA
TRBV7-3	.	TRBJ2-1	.	CASSEGLNNEQFF	TGTGCCAGCAGCGAGGGACTCAACAATGAGCAGTTCTTC
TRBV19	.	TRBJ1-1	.	CASSLPIGGNTEAFF	TGTGCCAGTAGCCTCCCAATTGGGGGCAACACTGAAGCTTTCTTT
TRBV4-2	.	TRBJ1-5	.	CASSQSESEPQHF	TGTGCCAGCAGCCAGAGCGAATCAGAGCCCCAGCATTTT
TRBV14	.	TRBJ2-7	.	CASSQDRAGPLVEQYF	TGTGCCAGCAGCCAAGATCGGGCAGGGCCACTGGTCGAGCAGTACTTC
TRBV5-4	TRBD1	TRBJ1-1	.	CASSFDRAPEAFF	TGTGCCAGCAGCTTCGACAGGGCCCCTGAAGCTTTCTTT
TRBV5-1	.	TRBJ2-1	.	CASSVMGDEQFF	TGCGCCAGCAGCGTCATGGGCGATGAGCAGTTCTTC
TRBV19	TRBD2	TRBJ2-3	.	CASGSGRPTDTQYF	TGTGCCAGTGGGAGCGGGAGGCCCACAGATACGCAGTATTTT
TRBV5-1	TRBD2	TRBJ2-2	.	CASSLTSGGAGELFF	TGCGCCAGCAGCTTGACTAGCGGGGGGGCCGGGGAGCTGTTTTTT
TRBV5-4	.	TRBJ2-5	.	CASSLQGLQETQYF	TGTGCCAGCAGCTTACAGGGCCTCCAAGAGACCCAGTACTTC
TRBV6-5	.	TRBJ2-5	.	CASRVKFAGETQYF	TGTGCCAGCAGGGTGAAGTTCGCGGGAGAGACCCAGTACTTC
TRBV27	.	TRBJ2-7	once	CASSLFPTGDYEQYF	TGTGCCAGCAGTTTATTCCCTACGGGGGACTACGAGCAGTACTTC
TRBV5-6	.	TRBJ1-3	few	CASSLPGTGNTIYF	TGTGCCAGCAGCTTGCCAGGGACTGGAAACACCATATATTTT
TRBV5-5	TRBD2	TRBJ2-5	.	CASSLQLAGWRTQYF	TGTGCCAGCAGCTTGCAACTAGCGGGGTGGCGGACCCAGTACTTC
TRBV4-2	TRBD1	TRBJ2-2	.	CASSQAVGQVDTGELFF	TGTGCCAGCAGCCAAGCCGTTGGACAGGTCGACACCGGGGAGCTGTTTTTT
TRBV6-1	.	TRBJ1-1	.	CASLRGRDTEAFF	TGTGCCAGCCTTAGAGGGAGAGACACTGAAGCTTTCTTT
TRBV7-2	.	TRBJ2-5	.	CASSLDGGVGTQYF	TGTGCCAGCAGCTTAGACGGAGGGGTCGGGACCCAGTACTTC
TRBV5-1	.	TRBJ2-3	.	CASSLGGQDTQYF	TGCGCCAGCAGCTTGGGAGGGCAGGATACGCAGTATTTT
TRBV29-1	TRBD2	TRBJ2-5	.	CSVIAGVFETQYF	TGCAGCGTTATAGCGGGAGTTTTTGAGACCCAGTACTTC
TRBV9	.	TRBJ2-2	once	CASSVGRRAGELFF	TGTGCCAGCAGCGTAGGCCGCAGGGCCGGGGAGCTGTTTTTT
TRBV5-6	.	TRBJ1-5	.	CASSTDQPQHF	TGTGCCAGCAGCACAGATCAGCCCCAGCATTTT
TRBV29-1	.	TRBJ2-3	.	CSVVLTADTQYF	TGCAGCGTTGTTTTAACTGCAGATACGCAGTATTTT
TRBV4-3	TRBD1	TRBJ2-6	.	CASSHTGTASSGANVLTF	TGCGCCAGCAGCCATACCGGGACAGCGAGCTCTGGGGCCAACGTCCTGACTTTC
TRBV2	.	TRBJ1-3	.	CASSQQGGGNTIYF	TGTGCCAGCAGCCAACAGGGTGGCGGAAACACCATATATTTT
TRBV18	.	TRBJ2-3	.	CASSPLKTDTQYF	TGTGCCAGCTCACCCCTAAAAACAGATACGCAGTATTTT
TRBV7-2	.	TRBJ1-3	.	CASSPGPGAGNTIYF	TGTGCCAGCAGCCCTGGTCCGGGGGCTGGAAACACCATATATTTT
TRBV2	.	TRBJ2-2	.	CASSEDGAGELFF	TGTGCCAGCAGTGAAGACGGTGCCGGGGAGCTGTTTTTT
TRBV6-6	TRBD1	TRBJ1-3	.	CASSYTGDPSGNTIYF	TGTGCCAGCAGTTATACAGGGGATCCCTCTGGAAACACCATATATTTT
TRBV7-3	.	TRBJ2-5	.	CASSFKHGETQYF	TGTGCCAGCAGCTTTAAGCATGGAGAGACCCAGTACTTC
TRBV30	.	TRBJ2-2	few	CAWSARPGELFF	TGTGCCTGGAGTGCGAGGCCCGGGGAGCTGTTTTTT
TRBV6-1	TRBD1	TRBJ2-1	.	CAGQGANGVGEQFF	TGTGCCGGACAGGGGGCTAATGGTGTCGGTGAGCAGTTCTTC
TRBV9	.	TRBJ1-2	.	CASSPGDWTEGYTF	TGTGCCAGCAGCCCCGGGGACTGGACGGAGGGCTACACCTTC
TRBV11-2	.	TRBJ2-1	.	CASSPLKRSSYNEQFF	TGTGCCAGCAGCCCGCTCAAGCGGAGCTCCTACAATGAGCAGTTCTTC
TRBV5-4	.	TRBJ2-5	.	CASSPDNQETQYF	TGTGCCAGCAGCCCTGACAACCAAGAGACCCAGTACTTC
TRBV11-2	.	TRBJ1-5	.	CASSALQGPQHF	TGTGCCAGCAGCGCACTGCAGGGGCCCCAGCATTTT
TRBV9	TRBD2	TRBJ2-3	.	CASSVVAGGPSTDTQYF	TGTGCCAGCAGCGTAGTGGCGGGAGGGCCCAGCACAGATACGCAGTATTTT
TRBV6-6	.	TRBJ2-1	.	CASSYSWDLSYNEQFF	TGTGCCAGCAGTTACTCTTGGGACTTGTCCTACAATGAGCAGTTCTTC
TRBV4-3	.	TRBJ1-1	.	CASSRGLERGTEAFF	TGCGCCAGCAGCCGTGGACTGGAACGGGGTACTGAAGCTTTCTTT
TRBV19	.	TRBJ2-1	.	CASSSKGPQAIDYNEQFF	TGTGCCAGTAGTTCCAAGGGGCCACAGGCGATTGACTACAATGAGCAGTTCTTC
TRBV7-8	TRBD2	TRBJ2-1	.	CASSLGSSGRWNEQFF	TGTGCCAGCAGCTTAGGGTCCAGCGGGAGGTGGAATGAGCAGTTCTTC
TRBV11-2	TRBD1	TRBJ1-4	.	CASSQLGQGTNEKLFF	TGTGCCAGCAGTCAGCTCGGACAGGGGACTAATGAAAAACTGTTTTTT
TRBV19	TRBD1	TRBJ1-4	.	CASSPRDSQGDEKLFF	TGTGCCAGTAGTCCGCGGGACTCCCAGGGGGATGAAAAACTGTTTTTT
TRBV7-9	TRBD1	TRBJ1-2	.	CASSSTTGTEYGYTF	TGTGCCAGCAGTTCAACCACCGGGACAGAATATGGCTACACCTTC
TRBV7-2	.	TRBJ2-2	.	CASSLNGGTNTGELFF	TGTGCCAGCAGCTTAAATGGCGGGACTAACACCGGGGAGCTGTTTTTT
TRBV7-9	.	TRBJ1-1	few	CASSLGAGTEAFF	TGTGCCAGCAGCTTAGGGGCCGGCACTGAAGCTTTCTTT
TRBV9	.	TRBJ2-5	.	CASSFGAWQGQETQYF	TGTGCCAGCAGCTTTGGGGCCTGGCAGGGTCAAGAGACCCAGTACTTC
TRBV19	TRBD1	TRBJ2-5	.	CASSNRQGEETQYF	TGTGCCAGTAGTAACCGACAGGGGGAGGAGACCCAGTACTTC
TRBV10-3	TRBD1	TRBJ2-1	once	CAIRNRDRGSDEQFF	TGTGCCATCAGGAACCGGGACAGGGGTTCCGATGAGCAGTTCTTC
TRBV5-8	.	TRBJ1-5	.	CASSPMSGNQPQHF	TGTGCCAGCAGCCCTATGAGTGGCAATCAGCCCCAGCATTTT
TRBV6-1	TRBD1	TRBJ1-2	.	CASAGTGGVRGGYTF	TGTGCCAGCGCCGGGACAGGGGGGGTCCGGGGTGGCTACACCTTC
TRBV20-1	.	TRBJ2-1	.	CSAYLVNEQFF	TGCAGTGCTTATCTAGTCAATGAGCAGTTCTTC
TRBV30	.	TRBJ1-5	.	CAWSVRGSSSAQPQHF	TGTGCCTGGAGTGTAAGGGGGTCCTCCTCGGCACAGCCCCAGCATTTT
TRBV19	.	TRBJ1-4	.	CASTKRSTNEKLFF	TGTGCCAGTACCAAGAGGTCAACTAATGAAAAACTGTTTTTT